The next 26 T cell receptor beta chains were all read from a single sample in a study of post-analysis software for immune sequencing data. Findings of the study overall: Elevated frequency relative to controls characterized several TRBV segments in patients, TRBV5-6, TRBV5-1 and TRBV20-1 among them.

What these receptors recognize is not known. The authors incorporated unique molecular identifiers into the TCR beta cDNA libraries. TCRdb recomputed calls from the PCR reads with MiXCR, one row per CDR3 protein. The sample shows 650,000 to 850,000 distinct CDR3 sequences, 46% of them seen only once. Material: blood. The source is a girl under 18 with multiple sclerosis.

CDR3 DNA: TGTGCCAGCAGGCCCGCGCAGCTACCCTACGAGCAGTACTTC. It encodes CASRPAQLPYEQYF. The chain links TRBV12-3 or TRBV12-4 to TRBJ2-7; D call uncertain. This CDR3 has 14 amino acids. V was shortened by 6 bases and J by 2 bases, with 14 bases between the two germline ends.

CDR3 protein: CASRPLAESTDTQYF. The CDR3 DNA sequence: TGTGCCAGCAGGCCTCTAGCGGAGAGCACAGATACGCAGTATTTT. The chain uses TRBV6-5 and TRBJ2-3, with 7 bases identical to TRBD2. Trimming removed 6 bases from V and 0 bases from J; junction bases left unmatched: 6. Germline-derived CDR1 and CDR2 are MNHEY and SVGAGI. CDR3 size: 15 residues.

The chain joins TRBV7-2 to TRBJ2-7; 7 bases align to TRBD2. The germline gives CDR1 SGHTA, CDR2 FQGNSA. The V segment lost 4 bases and the J segment 4 bases; nucleotides outside the gene matches: 7. CDR3 length: 14 amino acids. The CDR3 protein is CASSWTRSAYEQYF. The CDR3 DNA reads as TGTGCCAGCAGCTGGACTAGGTCGGCTTACGAGCAGTACTTC.

The DNA for the CDR3 is TGTGCCAGCTCACCTGGGTACAGGTCGGGTGAAAAACTGTTTTTT. Its protein product is CASSPGYRSGEKLFF. The chain recombines TRBV18 with TRBJ1-4; a weak D match, TRBD1 (5 bases). Trimming stripped 3 bases from V and 7 bases from J, with 15 bases between. Germline values: CDR1 KGHSH, CDR2 LQKENI. The CDR3 covers 15 residues. Complete variable domain (other parts from reference TRBV18 and TRBJ1-4): NAGVMQNPRHLVRRRGQEARLRCSPMKGHSHVYWYRQLPEEGLKFMVYLQKENIIDESGMPKERFSAEFPKEGPSILRIQQVVRGDSAAYFCASSPGYRSGEKLFFGSGTQLSVL.

This clonotype was observed a few times. The rearrangement links TRBV29-1 to TRBJ1-2; D perhaps matches TRBD1 (6 bases). Between the trimmed V and J ends, which lost 4 bases and 2 bases, there was a span of 17 bases. Germline values: CDR1 SQVTM, CDR2 ANQGSEA. The CDR3 length is 15 residues. CDR3 residues: CSVGAFSDRNYGYTF. The CDR3 coding sequence is TGCAGCGTTGGAGCCTTCTCGGACAGAAACTATGGCTACACCTTC.

DNA for the CDR3: TGTGCCAGCAGCCCCCTCCCCACAGATACGCAGTATTTT. It codes for CASSPLPTDTQYF. This rearrangement joins TRBV28 to TRBJ2-3; D unclear. V was trimmed by 6 bases and J by 2 bases, leaving 9 bases between them. The CDR3 sequence is 13 residues long. Per germline, CDR1 MDHEN and CDR2 SYDVKM.

The rearrangement uses TRBV11-2 and TRBJ2-3, with TRBD1 matching 7 bases. V was clipped by 2 bases and J by 1 base; unmatched bases: 9. CDR1 and CDR2 from the germline V gene are SGHAT and FQNNGV. This CDR3 is built from 17 residues. In nucleotides, the CDR3 is TGTGCCAGCAGCTTACCGCAGGGGGAGTCCGGCACAGATACGCAGTATTTT. Its protein product is CASSLPQGESGTDTQYF.

The J gene is TRBJ2-1, the V gene TRBV12-3 or TRBV12-4; 9 bases agree with TRBD2. The ends lost 8 bases at V and 8 bases at J; junction bases unmatched: 10. The CDR3 contains 14 residues. CDR3 nucleotide sequence: TGTGCCAGCTCGGAGACTAGCGGAGGGGATGAGCAGTTCTTC. Encoded protein: CASSETSGGDEQFF.

The rearrangement links TRBV24-1 to TRBJ2-1; 7 positions agree with TRBD2. The CDR3 loop spans 15 amino acids. The germline V gene encodes CDR1 KGHDR and CDR2 SFDVKD. Germline trimming cut 5 bases from V and 4 bases from J; bases unmatched to any gene: 7. The CDR3 loop is CATSARGTKYNEQFF. CDR3 bases: TGTGCCACCAGTGCGCGGGGGACGAAATACAATGAGCAGTTCTTC.

The genes are TRBV6-2 or TRBV6-3 and TRBJ2-7, with D possibly matching TRBD2 (5 bases). The germline CDR1 and CDR2 sequences are MNHEY and SVGEGT. CDR3 length: 13 residues. The V end was cut by 6 bases, the J end by 2 bases, with 11 bases between. The CDR3 coding sequence is TGTGCCAGCAGCCGGACTCCCCCCTACGAGCAGTACTTC. Encoded protein: CASSRTPPYEQYF.

The table lists this clonotype with a few counts. The V gene is TRBV7-2, the J gene TRBJ2-6; TRBD1 matches at 7 bases. V dropped 5 bases and J dropped 0; count of bases not matched to a gene: 7. This CDR3 has 17 amino acids. The germline V gene has CDR1 SGHTA and CDR2 FQGNSA. The CDR3 coding sequence is TGTGCCAGCAGCCCCCAGGGACAGCTCTCTGGGGCCAACGTCCTGACTTTC. This codes for CASSPQGQLSGANVLTF.

In this sample, this clonotype turned up a few times. The chain combines TRBV24-1 with TRBJ2-4, with 11 bases that match TRBD1. This CDR3 contains 16 residues. Unmatched junction bases numbered 2, after V lost 3 bases and J lost 2 bases. Germline V lookup: CDR1 KGHDR, CDR2 SFDVKD. Here the CDR3 DNA reads TGTGCCACCAGTGATGGGACAGGGGGTTCCAAAAACATTCAGTACTTC. This sequence encodes CATSDGTGGSKNIQYF.

This sequence joins TRBV7-8 and TRBJ2-5; D may be TRBD2 (7 bases). The tail of the sequence fits TRBJ2-7 better, so the J call may be wrong. CDR3 size: 15 residues. Germline loops: CDR1 SGHVS, CDR2 FQNEAQ. The CDR3 nucleotides read TGTGCCAGCAGCTTAGAGGCGGGGAGGGGGTACGAGCAGTACTTC. Translation: CASSLEAGRGYEQYF.

This sequence joins TRBV7-2 and TRBJ2-2; the match to TRBD2 covers 14 bases. The CDR3 is 17 amino acids. Germline CDR1 is SGHTA and CDR2 is FQGNSA. The J segment lost 4 bases and the V segment lost 7 bases, leaving 8 bases of the junction unmatched. The CDR3 protein is CASKRSGTSGSTGELFF. The CDR3 DNA reads as TGTGCCAGCAAACGGTCGGGGACTAGCGGGAGCACCGGGGAGCTGTTTTTT.

This chain uses TRBV6-6 with TRBJ1-2; D remains unclear. Trimming removed 0 bases from V and 4 bases from J, with 15 bases in between. Germline V gene sequence: CDR1 MNHNY, CDR2 SVGAGI (reference sequence). This CDR3 region has 16 residues. This chain's CDR3 is CASSYSKTNTFYGYTF. For the CDR3, the DNA is TGTGCCAGCAGTTACTCGAAGACCAATACCTTCTATGGCTACACCTTC.

This clonotype was seen only a few times. The chain is built from TRBV20-1 and TRBJ1-2; a possible D gene is TRBD1 (5 bases). The CDR3 sequence is 14 residues long. Germline CDR1 reads DFQATT; CDR2 reads SNEGSKA (reference sequence). The V end lost 0 bases, the J end lost 3 bases, and 11 bases lay between the germline ends. Written as DNA, the CDR3 is TGCAGTGCTAGAGATGGGGGAGGGTACTATGGCTACACCTTC. It translates to CSARDGGGYYGYTF.

The chain uses TRBV5-6 and TRBJ1-2; D call uncertain. The CDR3 has 15 amino acids. V dropped 10 bases and J dropped 5 bases, with 24 bases sitting between them. Germline loops: CDR1 SGHDT, CDR2 YYEEEE. The CDR3 DNA reads TGTGCCTCTAATAAGGAACTCGCTTGGGCTTATGGCTACACCTTC. It specifies CASNKELAWAYGYTF.

The table lists this clonotype with a few counts. The chain recombines TRBV20-1 with TRBJ2-1; TRBD2 matches at 8 bases. The CDR3 sequence is 21 residues long. Germline V gene lookup returns CDR1 DFQATT and CDR2 SNEGSKA (reference sequence). With V trimmed by 3 bases and J by 13 bases, 35 bases remained unmatched. The CDR3 coding sequence is TGCAGTGCTAGGTCCGGACTAGCAGGGCCGTTCCTTAGGGGAATCTACAATGGACAGTTCTTC. Amino acids: CSARSGLAGPFLRGIYNGQFF.

This chain links TRBV19 with TRBJ2-4, with D tentatively TRBD2 (5 bases). The assigned J gene may be wrong: the sequence end matches TRBJ2-7 better. From germline, CDR1 is LNHDA and CDR2 SQIVND (reference sequence). CDR3 size: 12 residues. CDR3 amino acids: CATTGSLYEQYF. DNA of the CDR3: TGTGCCACCACGGGGTCCCTCTACGAGCAGTACTTC.

This clonotype has only a few counts. The V call is TRBV20-1, the J call TRBJ2-7; 8 nucleotides agree with TRBD1. The trim removed 5 bases at V and 5 bases at J, leaving 14 bases unmatched. The CDR3 runs to 15 residues. Germline loops: CDR1 DFQATT, CDR2 SNEGSKA (reference sequence). The CDR3 spells CSAGLRDRRLDEQYF. The CDR3 DNA is TGCAGTGCTGGGCTCCGGGACAGGCGGTTGGACGAGCAGTACTTC.

This chain links TRBV15 with TRBJ1-2, with D hard to call. The CDR3 contains 15 residues. Per the germline V gene, CDR1 is LNHNV and CDR2 is YYDKDF (reference sequence). Trimming removed 0 bases at V and 0 bases at J, with 8 bases between. CDR3 sequence reads: CATSRDGRSNYGYTF. DNA for the CDR3: TGTGCCACCAGCAGAGATGGCAGATCTAACTATGGCTACACCTTC.

This rearrangement joins TRBV4-1 to TRBJ2-3; either TRBD1 or TRBD2 may fit D (5 bases each). The V end lost 3 bases, the J end lost 5 bases, and 12 bases lay between the germline ends. Germline values: CDR1 MGHRA, CDR2 YSYEKL. The CDR3 runs to 14 residues. The CDR3 sequence: CASSHPRAGDTQYF. CDR3 nucleotides: TGCGCCAGCAGCCATCCCAGGGCGGGAGATACGCAGTATTTT.

The chain carries TRBV2 and TRBJ2-1; 10 nucleotides align to TRBD2. The CDR3 is made up of 16 amino acids. V trimming: 4 bases; J trimming: 6 bases; junction bases outside the gene matches: 9. Germline V lookup: CDR1 SNHLY, CDR2 FYNNEI. CDR3 loop: CASSVLAGDPGNEQFF. CDR3 DNA sequence: TGTGCCAGCAGTGTGCTAGCGGGAGACCCAGGCAATGAGCAGTTCTTC.

This chain connects TRBV11-1 to TRBJ2-7; weak D call: TRBD1 (5 bases). Germline V gives CDR1 SGHAT, CDR2 FQDESV (reference sequence). The CDR3 covers 14 residues. V lost 7 bases and J lost 2, with 15 bases in between. The CDR3 region has the DNA TGTGCCAGCAACGTCCCAGGGAACACCTACGAGCAGTACTTC. It codes for CASNVPGNTYEQYF.

This clonotype was recorded only once. Because the CDR3's place on the DNA is in doubt, the DNA is left out and the CDR3 is given as listed by TCRdb. This chain links TRBV28 with TRBJ1-2. The germline V gene has CDR1 MDHEN and CDR2 SYDVKM. The CDR3 totals 17 residues, both ends included. This CDR3 reads CASSLFGSGGPAWGYTF.

The CDR3 DNA sequence: TGTGCCACCACACAGGGGCGCGAGCAGTACTTC. This sequence encodes CATTQGREQYF. The genes are TRBV6-5 and TRBJ2-7, with 7 positions matching TRBD1. Germline trimming cut 10 bases from V and 6 bases from J; bases unmatched to any gene: 6. From germline, CDR1 is MNHEY and CDR2 SVGAGI. The CDR3 has 11 residues.